This section outlines one TCR beta chain sequence together with its context. This clonotype was recorded many times. Its target antigen remains unknown. There are no base qualities to consult, and no much larger clone falls within one base. The sample's time point label, decoded: patch test 2, 6 weeks after DPC sensitization. What this sample's treatment or condition label stands for: therapeutic diphenylcyclopropenone sensitization with weekly scalp DPC. At each patch-test visit, blood was drawn before the patch test was applied. Patients were eligible if aged 18 to 70, diagnosed with alopecia and judged suitable for DPC therapy, and pregnant patients were excluded. Total RNA was extracted from unfractionated whole blood that had been collected in Tempus Blood RNA tubes. This record comes from a study of human T cells and chemical hapten exposure (dated by TCRdb to the early 2020s). With respect to the entire study: For sensitization, 2% DPC in acetone was applied to a roughly 2 cm by roughly 2 cm area of upper inner arm skin. Some 29 alopecia patients provided blood for TCR sequencing at one to four time points (pre-sensitization, 2, 6 and 24 weeks). The libraries were sequenced as a pool, and the TCR yield per sample differed mostly because of small variations in library volumes within the pool. The study tracked peripheral blood TCR repertoire changes in vivo during primary and secondary sensitization to the hapten diphenylcyclopropenone (DPC) in alopecia patients. Patch testing was done on the upper back using Finn chambers containing 0.01% DPC, and results were scored after 6 days according to International Contact Dermatitis Research Group standards. The patient cohort, mostly female, included alopecia areata with under or over 50% scalp involvement, alopecia totalis and alopecia universalis. Throughout the study period of around 24 weeks, patients also received therapeutic DPC doses to the scalp every week. Patient blood was sampled pre-sensitization (week 0) and at 2, 6 and about 24 weeks after DPC sensitization.

The full study reports these points: All patients had alopecia, a presumed autoimmune disease, so their immune response might differ from that of healthy individuals. Compared with pre-sensitization or healthy control sets, expanded TCRs formed significantly more large CDR3 similarity clusters, which is consistent with antigen-driven responses. After repeated subsampling, the strength of the expansion versus patch-test correlation and the threshold at which it became significant changed. Patch test score correlated positively with the number of PT1 expanded TCRs, reaching significance at thresholds 8, 16 and 32 but not at 4. The number of TCRs above 1 in 1000 frequency did not change with DPC sensitization; there was no evidence of global repertoire structure alterations.

Receptor amplification or capture employed RACE. For sequencing, a NextSeq 500 was employed. Library preparation attached unique molecular identifiers to individual cDNA molecules for quantitative, reproducible TCR counting. Each blood RNA sample was used to sequence both TCR alpha and TCR beta chains. As for how the authors treated the data: Samples had a median of around 92,000 TCRs, with a range from roughly 23,224 to 750,000. V, J and CDR3 annotation of the TCR reads was performed with the Decombinator software suite. To make PS versus PT1 abundance plots, every sample was subsampled to the same number of TCRs (28,000). TCRs were defined as expanded if absent before sensitization and observed at least eight times at the 2-week time point. TCRdb took the public reads, trimmed them with fastp at Q25, ran MiXCR for clone calling and kept in-frame beta chains. All rows with the same CDR3 protein become a single entry with the most common DNA and genes. These V and J calls originate from TCRdb's pipeline instead of the authors' own analysis. The sample yields under 450,000 distinct CDR3 sequences; nearly 6.5% were counted once. The ten largest clones represent more than 5.5% of the sample.

CDR1 KGHSH and CDR2 LQKENI are derived from the germline V gene. Here V drops 5 bases and J drops 2 bases, and the junction holds 10 bases not matched to any gene. The CDR3, cysteine through phenylalanine, is 17 amino acids long. Only the CDR3 DNA is retained, 51 bases long and in frame from the first base. The specimen was whole blood, collected in connection with sensitization to the hapten diphenylcyclopropenone (DPC). The chain is made from TRBV18 and TRBJ2-1; 9 bases in the junction line up with TRBD1. The receptor comes from a woman in her late teens or twenties with alopecia areata. Some clones in this sample may be carry-over from other donors' samples. The sequenced DNA is TGTGCCAGCTCATCTAGGACAGGGGAGGGGACCTACAATGAGCAGTTCTTC. This gives the protein CASSSRTGEGTYNEQFF.